These 14 T cell receptor beta chains came from one sample sequenced in a study of identical twins. TCRdb itself ran the 5' RACE reads through MiXCR, one entry per CDR3 protein. This repertoire shows 300,000 or so distinct CDR3 sequences, roughly 10% found once; its top ten account for around 7.1%. This sample also belongs to another study, concerning yellow fever vaccine responses in identical twins.

The sequenced sample consisted of CD8+ T cells sorted from blood. These receptors came from a woman younger than 35 in good health.

This clonotype has just a few counts. V gene TRBV9 combines with J gene TRBJ2-6; D not resolved. The CDR3 is 18 residues long. Germline lookup yields CDR1 SGDLS and CDR2 YYNGEE. V was pared by 3 bases and J by 2 bases, with 18 bases between. The DNA for the CDR3 is TGTGCCAGCAGCGGACTGTCACAACCGTTCCCTGGGGCCAACGTCCTGACTTTC. It yields the protein CASSGLSQPFPGANVLTF.

This clonotype was observed a handful of times. The V and J genes are TRBV6-2 or TRBV6-3 and TRBJ2-2, with D hard to call. CDR3 length: 12 residues. V was clipped by 0 bases and J by 7 bases, with 3 bases between them. CDR1 and CDR2 (germline): MNHEY, SVGEGT. For the CDR3, the DNA is TGTGCCAGCAGTTACTCGGACGGGGAGCTGTTTTTT. Protein: CASSYSDGELFF.

In its sample, this clonotype was seen many times. The chain carries TRBV6-2 or TRBV6-3 and TRBJ1-1; 10 bases line up with TRBD1. CDR3 size: 14 residues. From germline, CDR1 is MNHEY and CDR2 SVGEGT. V was pared by 7 bases and J by 5 bases, with 7 bases of the junction left unmatched. CDR3 residues: CASTRTGGYTEAFF. DNA for the CDR3: TGTGCCAGCACCCGGACAGGGGGATATACTGAAGCTTTCTTT.

This clonotype was observed a few times. V and J are TRBV20-1 and TRBJ1-4, with TRBD1 matching 10 bases. V shed 3 bases, J shed 6 bases, and the junction held 4 bases outside the gene matches. This CDR3 is built from 14 residues. Germline V lookup: CDR1 DFQATT, CDR2 SNEGSKA (reference sequence). CDR3 coding DNA: TGCAGTGCTAGGGACAGGGGGTCATATGAAAAACTGTTTTTT. This codes for CSARDRGSYEKLFF.

This clonotype was detected a few times. V gene TRBV12-3 or TRBV12-4 combines with J gene TRBJ1-1; tentative D call: TRBD1 (6 bases). Trimming left V 6 bases short and J 0 bases short, with 14 bases between. The CDR3 spans 15 residues. The chain's CDR3 is CASRVKGGMNTEAFF. The CDR3 DNA follows: TGTGCCAGCAGAGTTAAGGGGGGTATGAACACTGAAGCTTTCTTT.

This clonotype appeared many times. The CDR3 region has the DNA TGTGCCAGCAGCGCCCCCGGGACAGGGGGTACCTACGAGCAGTACTTC. The encoded protein is CASSAPGTGGTYEQYF. The rearrangement joins TRBV9 to TRBJ2-7; the match to TRBD1 covers 11 bases. The CDR3 has 16 residues. Germline V gene lookup returns CDR1 SGDLS and CDR2 YYNGEE. The junction had 7 bases not matched to a gene; V was cut back by 3 bases and J by 2 bases.

This clonotype has a handful of counts. The chain joins TRBV7-9 to TRBJ2-1, with D perhaps TRBD1 or TRBD2 (5 bases each). There are 16 residues in the CDR3. V was cut by 5 bases and J by 4 bases, with 18 bases left in between. The germline V gene encodes CDR1 SEHNR and CDR2 FQNEAQ (reference sequence). CDR3 sequence reads: CASSRRDGAPYNEQFF. CDR3 nucleotide sequence: TGTGCCAGCAGCCGCCGGGACGGAGCACCATACAATGAGCAGTTCTTC.

The rearrangement links TRBV29-1 to TRBJ2-3, with D perhaps matching TRBD1 (6 bases). CDR3 length: 14 residues. V was trimmed by 4 bases and J by 2 bases, leaving 13 bases between them. The germline V gene encodes CDR1 SQVTM and CDR2 ANQGSEA. The CDR3 sequence is CSVGLTGYTDTQYF. The CDR3 region has the DNA TGCAGCGTTGGTTTGACAGGATACACAGATACGCAGTATTTT.

This clonotype came up many times. V gene TRBV12-3 or TRBV12-4 combines with J gene TRBJ1-1; TRBD1 matches at 7 bases. This CDR3 comprises 14 residues. Trimming took 3 bases from V and 7 from J; bases not matched to a gene: 8. The CDR3 DNA reads TGTGCCAGCAGTTTGGAACAGGGGTTACATGAAGCTTTCTTT. It translates to CASSLEQGLHEAFF.

This clonotype came up many times. The chain has TRBV29-1 and TRBJ2-1; possibly TRBD2 for D (5 bases). Germline CDR1 is SQVTM and CDR2 is ANQGSEA. The CDR3 totals 14 residues. Trimming shortened V by 6 bases and J by 5 bases, and 17 bases separated the two germline ends. The DNA of the CDR3 is TGCAGCGTGGAGGCCCTAGTTTGGAACAATGAGCAGTTCTTC. Translating gives CSVEALVWNNEQFF.

The genes are TRBV10-3 and TRBJ2-3, with 7 bases matching TRBD2. V was pared by 3 bases and J by 5 bases, with 5 bases of the junction left unmatched. The CDR3 length is 14 residues. The germline gives CDR1 ENHRY, CDR2 SYGVKD. CDR3 coding DNA: TGTGCCATCAGTGAATCGGGGGGTTTAGATACGCAGTATTTT. Translation: CAISESGGLDTQYF.

V gene TRBV30 combines with J gene TRBJ2-7; D unresolved. The CDR3 spans 15 residues. Between the trimmed V and J ends, which lost 1 base and 4 bases, there was a span of 17 bases. CDR1 GTSNPN and CDR2 SVGIG come from the germline V gene (reference sequence). This CDR3 reads CAWSARISISYEQYF. CDR3 coding DNA: TGTGCCTGGAGTGCGCGGATCTCGATAAGTTACGAGCAGTACTTC.

The rearrangement links TRBV19 to TRBJ1-1; D gene ambiguous. CDR1 is LNHDA and CDR2 is SQIVND in the germline V gene (reference sequence). Trimming removed 5 bases at V and 2 bases at J, with 6 bases between. This CDR3 has 12 residues. The chain's CDR3 is CASSQQNTEAFF. The CDR3 region has the DNA TGTGCCAGTAGTCAACAAAACACTGAAGCTTTCTTT.

V is TRBV7-9 and J is TRBJ2-3, with no clear D. The CDR3 spans 14 residues. The V gene lost 2 bases and the J gene lost 5 bases, with 11 bases spanning the gap. The germline CDR1 and CDR2 sequences are SEHNR and FQNEAQ (reference sequence). The CDR3 here is CASSLSLAVDTQYF. The CDR3 bases are TGTGCCAGCAGCTTAAGTTTAGCTGTAGATACGCAGTATTTT.